These 15 T cell receptor beta chains came from one sample sequenced in a study of naive and memory T cell subsets. Both TRBC1 and TRBC2 were covered by a beta constant-region primer of two equimolar oligonucleotides. Nested alpha and beta constant-region primers with the SP2 primer drove four PCR rounds on ligated cDNA. MiXCR was run by TCRdb on the UMI-ligation and nested PCR reads, yielding one entry per CDR3 protein. The repertoire holds roughly 140,000 distinct CDR3 sequences, with about 20% as singletons. Study-wide results and limits: A few larger clonotypes appeared in naive repertoires, especially CD8, possibly memory cells re-expressing CD45RA.

Their antigens remain unidentified. The specimen was naive CD8+ T cells from blood. The receptors stem from a human donor in good health.

This clonotype was picked up a small number of times. This chain uses TRBV28 with TRBJ2-2, with 7 bases lining up with TRBD1. Germline loops: CDR1 MDHEN, CDR2 SYDVKM. The V and J ends lost 5 bases and 3 bases, in that order; junction bases with no gene match: 9. The CDR3 is 16 amino acids. CDR3 sequence reads: CASSPQTGFDTGELFF. The CDR3 nucleotides are TGTGCCAGCAGTCCCCAGACAGGGTTCGACACCGGGGAGCTGTTTTTT.

Only a few counts were recorded for this clonotype. This chain connects TRBV19 to TRBJ2-3; the D is unclear. The germline CDR1 and CDR2 sequences are LNHDA and SQIVND (reference sequence). Trimming removed 6 bases from V and 2 bases from J, with 3 bases in between. The CDR3 has 11 residues. This chain's CDR3 is CASSTTDTQYF. CDR3 coding DNA: TGTGCCAGTAGCACCACAGATACGCAGTATTTT.

This chain uses TRBV2 with TRBJ2-7; the D gene could be TRBD1 or TRBD2 (5 bases each). This CDR3 is 16 amino acids long. Germline CDR1 is SNHLY and CDR2 is FYNNEI. Trimming shortened V by 3 bases and J by 3 bases, and 18 bases separated the two germline ends. CDR3 DNA sequence: TGTGCCAGCAGTGAGGGGGATTCGAGGGGCGGCTACGAGCAGTACTTC. Translation: CASSEGDSRGGYEQYF.

This clonotype showed up just a few times. The rearrangement links TRBV7-9 to TRBJ1-2; D may be TRBD1 (5 bases). Trimming stripped 4 bases from V and 3 bases from J, with 12 bases between. The length of the CDR3 is 14 residues. Germline V gene sequence: CDR1 SEHNR, CDR2 FQNEAQ (reference sequence). The CDR3 reads CASSSQGSYYGYTF. The CDR3 coding sequence is TGTGCCAGCAGCTCCCAGGGATCCTACTATGGCTACACCTTC.

This clonotype was seen a single time. The chain uses TRBV5-4 and TRBJ2-5, with a weak D call TRBD2 (6 bases). The CDR3 loop spans 13 amino acids. V lost 2 bases and J 4 bases, leaving 9 bases between the germline ends. The germline V gene has CDR1 SGHNT and CDR2 YYREEE (reference sequence). Written as DNA, the CDR3 is TGTGCCAGCAGCTTCGGGACTCCAGAGACCCAGTACTTC. This translates into CASSFGTPETQYF.

The DNA of the CDR3 is TGTGCCAGCAGCAACACTCTGACAGGGTGGACCGGGGAGCTGTTTTTT. Protein sequence: CASSNTLTGWTGELFF. The chain is built from TRBV14 and TRBJ2-2, with 7 bases aligning to TRBD1. This CDR3 has 16 residues. Germline V gives CDR1 SGHDN, CDR2 FVKESK. J was trimmed by 5 bases and V by 5 bases; bases with no gene match: 11.

The CDR3 nucleotides are TGCAGTGCTAGAGTGGGACGTGAGTCTGGAAACACCATATATTTT. This gives the protein CSARVGRESGNTIYF. The chain combines TRBV20-1 with TRBJ1-3, with a tentative D call TRBD1 (5 bases). This CDR3 region has 15 residues. V was clipped by 1 base and J by 1 base, with 11 bases between them. Germline values: CDR1 DFQATT, CDR2 SNEGSKA (reference sequence).

This clonotype showed up just a few times. The chain uses TRBV2 and TRBJ2-7; D gene unclear. From germline, CDR1 is SNHLY and CDR2 FYNNEI. There are 13 residues in the CDR3. V dropped 1 base and J dropped 5 bases, with 9 bases sitting between them. The CDR3 loop reads CASSEGGWDEQYF. Here the CDR3 DNA reads TGTGCCAGCAGTGAAGGTGGATGGGACGAGCAGTACTTC.

This chain links TRBV11-2 with TRBJ2-3; D may be TRBD2 (5 bases). Germline V gene data show CDR1 as SGHAT and CDR2 as FQNNGV. This CDR3 has 16 amino acids. V was shortened by 5 bases and J by 0 bases, with 15 bases between the two germline ends. For the CDR3, the DNA is TGTGCCAGCAGCCCCGAGGTTCGAGGGAGCACAGATACGCAGTATTTT. As protein: CASSPEVRGSTDTQYF.

The chain employs TRBV5-6 and TRBJ2-5; D may correspond to TRBD1 or TRBD2 (5 bases each). The V gene's germline CDR1 is SGHDT and CDR2 YYEEEE. Trimming shortened V by 6 bases and J by 0 bases, and 21 bases separated the two germline ends. The CDR3 spans 17 residues. The CDR3 sequence is CASTPAGASRYQETQYF. The CDR3 nucleotides read TGTGCCAGCACCCCGGCCGGGGCGAGCAGATACCAAGAGACCCAGTACTTC.

The chain has TRBV12-3 or TRBV12-4 and TRBJ2-7; possible D gene TRBD1, 6 bases. There are 14 residues in the CDR3. The ends were cut back, 6 bases at V and 9 bases at J, with 21 bases in the middle. CDR3 DNA sequence: TGTGCCAGCAGACCCGACAGGAATTACGAAGGGCAGTACTTC. Its translation is CASRPDRNYEGQYF.

The chain recombines TRBV28 with TRBJ2-1; a weak D match, TRBD1 (6 bases). This CDR3 spans 15 amino acids. Germline V gives CDR1 MDHEN, CDR2 SYDVKM. The ends were cut back, 2 bases at V and 8 bases at J, with 16 bases in the middle. In nucleotides, the CDR3 is TGTGCCAGCAGTTTAACCCCGTCAGGGGCCTATGAGCAGTTCTTC. This gives the protein CASSLTPSGAYEQFF. The whole variable domain, filled in from reference TRBV28 and TRBJ2-1, reads DVKVTQSSRYLVKRTGEKVFLECVQDMDHENMFWYRQDPGLGLRLIYFSYDVKMKEKGDIPEGYSVSREKKERFSLILESASTNQTSMYLCASSLTPSGAYEQFFGPGTRLTVL.

The chain joins TRBV28 to TRBJ2-7, with no clear D. Trimming cost V 5 bases and J 2 bases, with 13 bases left between them. Germline CDR1 is MDHEN and CDR2 is SYDVKM. This CDR3 contains 14 residues. CDR3 in DNA: TGTGCCAGCAGTCTGACAATAGAGACCTACGAGCAGTACTTC. Protein: CASSLTIETYEQYF.

The V gene is TRBV30, the J gene TRBJ1-1; no clear D gene. Germline-derived CDR1 and CDR2 are GTSNPN and SVGIG (reference sequence). V was pared by 0 bases and J by 1 base, with 6 bases between. The CDR3 covers 13 residues. This CDR3 is CAWSVMWNTEAFF. DNA of the CDR3: TGTGCCTGGAGTGTCATGTGGAACACTGAAGCTTTCTTT.

This clonotype showed up many times. The rearrangement links TRBV28 to TRBJ2-4, with 7 bases aligning to TRBD1. V lost 6 bases and J lost 0; bases outside the gene matches: 8. CDR1 and CDR2 from the germline V gene are MDHEN and SYDVKM. There are 16 residues in the CDR3. The CDR3, as DNA: TGTGCCAGCAGGCACAGGGGCAAGGGAGCCAAAAACATTCAGTACTTC. It translates to CASRHRGKGAKNIQYF.